This T cell receptor (beta chain) was sequenced for a study of control samples from healthy donors and cancer patients. Germline values: CDR1 ENHRY, CDR2 SYGVKD. The CDR3 runs to 15 residues. The junction had 4 bases not matched to a gene; V was cut back by 5 bases and J by 4 bases. Libraries were prepared by immunoSEQ multiplex PCR; TCRdb keeps only in-frame clonotypes and omits some of them. The sample comprises about 170,000 clones, just under 95% of which are singletons, and roughly 4% rests with the top ten. The TCR comes from a woman between 55 and 75 years old in good health. Sequenced: blood. The V gene is TRBV10-3, the J gene TRBJ2-1; TRBD2 matches at 11 bases. The CDR3 sequence is CAISTGTSGYNEQFF. In DNA, the CDR3 is TGTGCCATCAGTACCGGGACTAGCGGTTACAATGAGCAGTTCTTC.